This T cell receptor beta chain emerged from a study of blood T cell repertoires in COVID-19. Generated by immunoSEQ multiplex PCR, the TCRdb table keeps only in-frame clones and is missing some. The data hold approximately 260,000 clones, with approximately 87% observed a single time. Sequences were obtained from peripheral blood. This TCR derives from a man aged 55 to 70 who had recovered from COVID-19.

The CDR3 nucleotides are TGTGCCAGCAAGTTAGCGGGAGGGACAGATACGCAGTATTTT. Protein: CASKLAGGTDTQYF. This chain joins TRBV2 and TRBJ2-3, with TRBD2 identical over 11 bases. CDR1 is SNHLY, CDR2 FYNNEI, per germline. With V trimmed by 7 bases and J by 3 bases, 3 bases remained unmatched. There are 14 residues in the CDR3.